The next 30 T cell receptor beta chains were all read from a single sample in a study of blood T cells in healthy people across ages. PCR was performed a second time for roughly 7 to 12 cycles using a sample-barcoded 5' primer and a J-beta primer mix. Via MiXCR, TCRdb re-called the 5' RACE reads, giving one row per CDR3 protein. The sample records roughly 1,800,000 distinct CDR3 sequences, just under 50% being singletons. The sample taken for sequencing was blood. All receptors come from a woman aged 40 to 49 in good health.

The V call is TRBV11-2, the J call TRBJ2-7, with D unresolved. The J call is uncertain, as TRBJ2-5 better fits the DNA end. This CDR3 is 14 amino acids long. From germline, CDR1 is SGHAT and CDR2 FQNNGV. CDR3 coding DNA: TGTGCCAGCAGCTTAGTTCGACGCGGAGAGACCCAGTACTTC. The encoded protein is CASSLVRRGETQYF.

The rearrangement links TRBV10-1 to TRBJ1-4; tentative D call: TRBD1 (5 bases). This CDR3 is built from 17 residues. V lost 3 bases and J lost 11, with 25 bases in between. Germline CDR1 is WNHNN and CDR2 is SYGVQD (reference sequence). The CDR3: CASSERARDGGREKLFF. Here the CDR3 DNA reads TGCGCCAGCAGTGAAAGGGCGAGGGATGGGGGTCGCGAGAAACTGTTTTTT.

J is TRBJ2-7 and V is TRBV5-6; 10 bases match TRBD1. The J call may be faulty, since TRBJ2-4 better matches the DNA end. Looked up from germline, CDR1 is SGHDT and CDR2 is YYEEEE. CDR3 length: 15 amino acids. This CDR3 reads CASRDRGTYKNIQYF. CDR3 sequence (DNA): TGTGCCAGCAGGGACAGGGGGACTTACAAAAACATTCAGTACTTC.

This rearrangement joins TRBV7-3 to TRBJ1-2; TRBD1 agrees at 7 bases. Germline values: CDR1 SGHTA, CDR2 FQGTGA. The CDR3 runs to 15 residues. Trimming took 6 bases from V and 4 from J; bases not matched to a gene: 11. For the CDR3, the DNA is TGTGCCAGCAGACTAAACACAGGGGACCTCTATGGCTACACCTTC. The encoded protein is CASRLNTGDLYGYTF.

The chain has TRBV7-8 and TRBJ1-6, with D perhaps matching TRBD1 (6 bases). The CDR3 extends over 15 amino acids. Germline V gene data show CDR1 as SGHVS and CDR2 as FQNEAQ. Trimming took 5 bases from V and 2 from J, leaving 10 bases between them. The CDR3 protein is CASSPGQPYNSPLHF. In DNA form, the CDR3 reads TGTGCCAGCAGCCCCGGACAGCCCTATAATTCACCCCTCCACTTT.

In its sample, this clonotype was seen a few times. The gene calls are TRBV7-2 and TRBJ2-7, with 9 bases aligning to TRBD1. CDR3 size: 15 residues. J gave up 3 bases and V 2 bases, and 5 bases lay outside the gene matches. Germline assignment: CDR1 SGHTA and CDR2 FQGNSA. The CDR3 spells CASSLHPGQGYEQYF. The CDR3 DNA reads as TGTGCCAGCAGCTTACATCCGGGACAGGGCTACGAGCAGTACTTC.

This clonotype has more than one count but fewer than ten. This chain uses TRBV20-1 with TRBJ2-5; possibly TRBD1 or TRBD2 for D (5 bases each). CDR1 is DFQATT, CDR2 SNEGSKA, per germline (reference sequence). The CDR3 contains 14 residues. The germline V and J ends were trimmed by 0 bases and 2 bases, with 10 bases remaining between them. The CDR3 bases are TGCAGTGCTAGAGATCAGGGACGGCAAGAGACCCAGTACTTC. The encoded protein is CSARDQGRQETQYF.

CDR3 amino acids: CASSHDRSGEQYF. CDR3 DNA: TGCGCCAGCAGCCACGATCGTTCCGGCGAGCAGTACTTC. The rearrangement joins TRBV4-1 to TRBJ2-7, with D hard to call. Deletions cut 3 bases from V and 6 bases from J, with 12 bases between. Per the germline V gene, CDR1 is MGHRA and CDR2 is YSYEKL. CDR3 length: 13 amino acids.

This clonotype came up once. This chain connects TRBV4-3 to TRBJ2-6, with D maybe TRBD1 (6 bases). V lost 1 base to trimming and J lost 2 bases, with 15 bases between them. The CDR3 runs to 18 residues. Germline assignment: CDR1 LGHNA and CDR2 YSLEER. The DNA of the CDR3 is TGCGCCAGCAGCCAAGGTACAGGGAAAGGAGCTGGGGCCAACGTCCTGACTTTC. It codes for CASSQGTGKGAGANVLTF.

The chain is built from TRBV12-5 and TRBJ2-5; TRBD1 matches 8 bases. The end of the DNA fits TRBJ2-7 better, so the J call may be wrong. CDR3 length: 14 amino acids. Germline V lookup: CDR1 LGHNT, CDR2 FRNRAP. The CDR3 nucleotides read TGTGCTAGTGGTTTTAGGGACAGGCACCACGAGCAGTACTTC. Translation: CASGFRDRHHEQYF.

This clonotype was found a few times. This sequence joins TRBV5-4 and TRBJ1-2, with TRBD1 matching over 7 bases. Losses at the gene ends were 4 bases for V and 5 bases for J; bases not matched to a gene: 11. CDR3 length: 15 residues. Germline values: CDR1 SGHNT, CDR2 YYREEE (reference sequence). The CDR3 coding sequence is TGTGCCAGCAGCCCTACTGTCGGGACAGAATATGGCTACACCTTC. Its translation is CASSPTVGTEYGYTF.

The table lists this clonotype with a count of one. The chain couples TRBV28 to TRBJ2-2, with D possibly called TRBD1 or TRBD2 (6 bases each). The CDR3 length is 16 residues. V shed 6 bases and J shed 2 bases, with 16 bases lying between them. Germline V lookup: CDR1 MDHEN, CDR2 SYDVKM. DNA for the CDR3: TGTGCCAGCAGGGGAGTGGGGGGCGAAAACACCGGGGAGCTGTTTTTT. This gives the protein CASRGVGGENTGELFF. The entire variable domain, with the rest obtained from reference TRBV28 and TRBJ2-2, is as follows: DVKVTQSSRYLVKRTGEKVFLECVQDMDHENMFWYRQDPGLGLRLIYFSYDVKMKEKGDIPEGYSVSREKKERFSLILESASTNQTSMYLCASRGVGGENTGELFFGEGSRLTVL.

This chain joins TRBV7-9 and TRBJ1-1; D is perhaps TRBD1 (6 bases). The CDR3 sequence is 15 residues long. Trimming stripped 5 bases from V and 6 bases from J, with 19 bases between. Germline lookup yields CDR1 SEHNR and CDR2 FQNEAQ (reference sequence). The CDR3 nucleotides read TGTGCCAGCAGCCCTGAGGGTCGGGGGGCGGCTGAAGCTTTCTTT. Translating it yields CASSPEGRGAAEAFF.

The chain carries TRBV19 and TRBJ1-5, with 7 nucleotides matching TRBD1. The germline V gene encodes CDR1 LNHDA and CDR2 SQIVND (reference sequence). The CDR3 is 15 amino acids. The junction had 13 bases not matched to a gene; V was cut back by 9 bases and J by 5 bases. Written as DNA, the CDR3 is TGTGCCAGCGCCTCTGGGGGACAGCCTCATCAGCCCCAGCATTTT. Its translation: CASASGGQPHQPQHF.

This clonotype was picked up a small number of times. The V gene is TRBV20-1, the J gene TRBJ2-5; D unclear. The CDR3 is 12 amino acids. The V end was cut by 2 bases, the J end by 6 bases, with 10 bases between. The V gene's germline CDR1 is DFQATT and CDR2 SNEGSKA (reference sequence). The CDR3 sequence is CSARMGYKTQYF. Written as DNA, the CDR3 is TGCAGTGCTAGAATGGGGTACAAGACCCAGTACTTC.

V usage is TRBV5-1 and J usage is TRBJ2-5; TRBD1 matches 11 bases. This CDR3 is 14 amino acids long. Germline CDR1 reads SGHRS; CDR2 reads YFSETQ. After removal of 3 bases from V and 5 bases from J, the junction contained 3 bases not matched to a gene. CDR3 in amino acids: CASSWDRGDETQYF. CDR3 DNA: TGCGCCAGCAGCTGGGACAGGGGGGATGAGACCCAGTACTTC.

This chain connects TRBV29-1 to TRBJ2-7; the D is unclear. The V gene lost 7 bases and the J gene lost 7 bases, with 17 bases spanning the gap. Germline assignment: CDR1 SQVTM and CDR2 ANQGSEA. The CDR3 consists of 12 residues. CDR3 in DNA: TGCAGCGCCGATCCCTCCCTCCATGAGCAGTACTTC. This gives the protein CSADPSLHEQYF.

V usage is TRBV15 and J usage is TRBJ2-4; D is undetermined. The CDR3 runs to 20 residues. The germline CDR1 and CDR2 sequences are LNHNV and YYDKDF (reference sequence). Trimming took off 0 bases at V and 11 bases at J, with 32 bases between the two ends. The CDR3 DNA reads TGTGCCACCAGCAGAGAGTCTCCCCTCTCCGTCGCCACAACACCGACCTTTCAGTACTTC. Its protein product is CATSRESPLSVATTPTFQYF.

This rearrangement joins TRBV6-2 or TRBV6-3 to TRBJ2-4; D may match TRBD1 or TRBD2 (6 bases each). Trimming removed 7 bases from V and 7 bases from J, with 20 bases in between. The CDR3 loop spans 15 amino acids. CDR1 and CDR2 (germline): MNHEY, SVGEGT. CDR3 sequence: CASIGGRAWDNIQYF. CDR3 bases: TGTGCCAGCATTGGGGGGCGCGCCTGGGATAACATTCAGTACTTC.

The chain carries TRBV27 and TRBJ1-1; maybe TRBD1 (5 bases). Trimming left V 0 bases short and J 1 base short, with 9 bases between. Looked up from germline, CDR1 is MNHEY and CDR2 is SMNVEV (reference sequence). This CDR3 spans 15 amino acids. CDR3 residues: CASSLSDQGNTEAFF. CDR3 sequence (DNA): TGTGCCAGCAGTTTATCTGATCAGGGGAACACTGAAGCTTTCTTT.

This clonotype was observed a few times. The V call is TRBV7-2, the J call TRBJ2-4; D is ambiguous. Germline lookup yields CDR1 SGHTA and CDR2 FQGNSA. V shed 3 bases and J shed 6 bases, with 6 bases lying between them. The length of the CDR3 is 12 residues. The CDR3 nucleotides read TGTGCCAGCAGCTTCCCGCGAAACATTCAGTACTTC. Protein product: CASSFPRNIQYF.

The rearrangement links TRBV3-1 to TRBJ2-1; TRBD2 is a possible D gene (5 bases). The CDR3 has 17 residues. Between the trimmed V and J ends, which lost 1 base and 1 base, there was a span of 14 bases. Germline-derived CDR1 and CDR2 are LGHDT and YNNKEL (reference sequence). CDR3 sequence (DNA): TGTGCCAGCAGCCAAGCCTTTCCGGGAAATTCCTACAATGAGCAGTTCTTC. It encodes CASSQAFPGNSYNEQFF.

The chain joins TRBV7-2 to TRBJ1-1; no clear D gene. Trimming left V 4 bases short and J 6 bases short, with 18 bases between. CDR3 length: 15 amino acids. Per the germline V gene, CDR1 is SGHTA and CDR2 is FQGNSA. The CDR3 protein is CASSSLVGIVAEAFF. The DNA for the CDR3 is TGTGCCAGCAGCTCACTGGTAGGGATCGTCGCTGAAGCTTTCTTT.

The rearrangement links TRBV13 to TRBJ2-7; D is perhaps TRBD1 (6 bases). The CDR3 sequence is 13 residues long. The germline V gene has CDR1 PRHDT and CDR2 FYEKMQ (reference sequence). V dropped 10 bases and J dropped 2 bases, with 15 bases sitting between them. The CDR3 DNA reads as TGTGCCACCAAGACAGGCCACACCTACGAGCAGTACTTC. It specifies CATKTGHTYEQYF.

The chain combines TRBV6-5 with TRBJ1-2, with a tentative D call TRBD1 (6 bases). This CDR3 contains 13 residues. CDR1 MNHEY and CDR2 SVGAGI come from the germline V gene. Trimming shortened V by 10 bases and J by 8 bases, and 20 bases separated the two germline ends. The CDR3: CATTGGERYGYTF. For the CDR3, the DNA is TGTGCCACCACTGGGGGCGAGAGGTACGGCTACACCTTC.

V usage is TRBV4-3 and J usage is TRBJ1-2; possibly TRBD1 for D (6 bases). The ends were cut back, 0 bases at V and 4 bases at J, with 15 bases in the middle. This CDR3 is built from 16 residues. CDR1 and CDR2 (germline): LGHNA, YSLEER. CDR3 DNA: TGCGCCAGCAGCCAAGATAGTACAGGGACGAGCTATGGCTACACCTTC. Translation gives CASSQDSTGTSYGYTF.

This clonotype occurred a few times. This chain uses TRBV6-5 with TRBJ2-3; the D gene is possibly TRBD2 (5 bases). The germline V gene encodes CDR1 MNHEY and CDR2 SVGAGI. The CDR3 runs to 14 residues. The V and J ends lost 0 bases and 3 bases respectively, with 7 bases between them. CDR3 DNA sequence: TGTGCCAGCAGTTACTCACGGGAAACAGATACGCAGTATTTT. It is translated as CASSYSRETDTQYF.

The J gene is TRBJ2-1, the V gene TRBV20-1, with D perhaps TRBD1 or TRBD2 (5 bases each). This CDR3 is built from 11 residues. Germline assignment: CDR1 DFQATT and CDR2 SNEGSKA (reference sequence). Trimming cost V 1 base and J 9 bases, with 7 bases left between them. CDR3 protein: CSARGGSEQFF. For the CDR3, the DNA is TGCAGTGCTAGAGGGGGGAGTGAGCAGTTCTTC.

This clonotype has only a few counts. The chain carries TRBV28 and TRBJ2-1; unclear D gene. Germline CDR1 reads MDHEN; CDR2 reads SYDVKM. V was trimmed by 6 bases and J by 6 bases, leaving 15 bases between them. This CDR3 comprises 14 residues. The CDR3 loop is CASRPGWQINEQFF. The CDR3 region has the DNA TGTGCCAGCAGACCTGGATGGCAAATCAATGAGCAGTTCTTC.

This sequence joins TRBV6-2 or TRBV6-3 and TRBJ1-5; 10 bases align to TRBD1. V lost 6 bases to trimming and J lost 6 bases; unmatched junction nucleotides: 11. Germline CDR1 reads MNHEY; CDR2 reads SVGEGT. The CDR3 length is 16 residues. For the CDR3, the DNA is TGTGCCAGCAGCCAAGGCCGGGACAGGGGAGGTCAGCCCCAGCATTTT. It encodes CASSQGRDRGGQPQHF.